Listed below are T cell receptor beta chains from one sample, sequenced in a study of regulatory T cells in long-lasting Graves disease. MiXCR was run by TCRdb on the multiplex PCR reads, yielding one entry per CDR3 protein. This table holds some 500,000 distinct CDR3 sequences, less than 15% found once. In addition, the sample was reused for a study of T cells in Graves' hyperthyroidism and ophthalmopathy.

The specimen comprised peripheral blood mononuclear cells (PBMCs), sampled at new diagnosis, from a patient treated with antithyroid drugs. The origin of the receptors is a man under 40 with Graves disease. Each CDR3 is given with its conserved first and last residue. A D gene is named only where the DNA matches it firmly. For some rows the clone size is stated as once, few or many, or as a class when expanded; others skip it.

CDR3nt	CDR3aa	d_gene	v_gene	j_gene	abundance
TGTGCCACCAGCAGAGATAGGGGCGAGAACTATGGCTACACCTTC	CATSRDRGENYGYTF	-	TRBV15	TRBJ1-2	many
TGTGCCAGCAGTTCTTATGGCTTCGCCTACGAGCAGTACTTC	CASSSYGFAYEQYF	-	TRBV6-5	TRBJ2-7	few
TGTGCCAGTAGTATACGGTCACGGTTAGCGGCAAATAGGATCATTGTCTACGAGCAGTACTTC	CASSIRSRLAANRIIVYEQYF	-	TRBV19	TRBJ2-7	few
TGCAGCGTTGAGGGATGGGGAGCATCCTACAATGAGCAGTTCTTC	CSVEGWGASYNEQFF	-	TRBV29-1	TRBJ2-1	many
TGTGCCAGCAGCCCGCGGTCTAGCGGGGTTACCTACGAGCAGTACTTC	CASSPRSSGVTYEQYF	TRBD2	TRBV9	TRBJ2-7	-
TGTGCCAGCAGCCCCGGACAGGGGTTGGGGGAAAAACCGTTTTTT	CASSPGQGLGEKPFF	TRBD1	TRBV12-3/TRBV12-4	TRBJ1-4	-
TGTGCCAGCAGCCAAATCGCCCTAGCGGGGCCTTCAGATACGCAGTATTTT	CASSQIALAGPSDTQYF	TRBD2	TRBV3-1	TRBJ2-3	many
TGTGCCAGCAGCGCGAGATCCGGGACCCCCAATGAGCAGTTCTTC	CASSARSGTPNEQFF	-	TRBV6-2/TRBV6-3	TRBJ2-1	-
TGTGCCAGCAGTGGTAGAGGTCAGGGTGATCAGCCCCAGCATTTT	CASSGRGQGDQPQHF	-	TRBV5-5	TRBJ1-5	many
TGTGCCATCAGTGAGTCGGCCAGGGACTATGGCTACACCTTC	CAISESARDYGYTF	-	TRBV10-3	TRBJ1-2	many
TGCAGTGCTAGAGATACCAGGGGAGGCAATCAGCCCCAGCATTTT	CSARDTRGGNQPQHF	-	TRBV20-1	TRBJ1-5	-
TGCAGCGTTGAGACATTCTCTGGAAACACCATATATTTT	CSVETFSGNTIYF	-	TRBV29-1	TRBJ1-3	few
TGTGCCAGCAGTCGTTTTTCGGGACAGGTTTCCTACGAGCAGTACTTC	CASSRFSGQVSYEQYF	TRBD1	TRBV27	TRBJ2-7	many
TGCAGTGGGTGGACTAGCGGGAAGAGCTCCTACAATGAGCAGTTCTTC	CSGWTSGKSSYNEQFF	TRBD2	TRBV29-1	TRBJ2-1	many
TGCGCCAGCAGTTCGTCCGGACTCTCTGAAAACACCATATATTTT	CASSSSGLSENTIYF	-	TRBV28	TRBJ1-3	-
TGCAGTGCTAGAGATAGGTTGTTGTCTAGCGGGACTCTTGAGCAGTTCTTC	CSARDRLLSSGTLEQFF	TRBD2	TRBV20-1	TRBJ2-1	-
TGTGCCAGCATCGCAGAAAGCTATGGCTACACCTTC	CASIAESYGYTF	-	TRBV6-1	TRBJ1-2	many
TGTGCCACCAGCAGAGACTGGCCCGGAACTGGCTACACCTTC	CATSRDWPGTGYTF	-	TRBV15	TRBJ1-2	many
TGCAGTGCTAGAGATATAGCGGGGGATAGCAATCAGCCCCAGCATTTT	CSARDIAGDSNQPQHF	-	TRBV20-1	TRBJ1-5	many
TGTGCCAGCCCACTATGGGACAGCTCAATGAACACTGAAGCTTTCTTT	CASPLWDSSMNTEAFF	TRBD1	TRBV3-1	TRBJ1-1	few
TGTGCCAGCAGCTTGATCAGGGAAGGCAATGAGCAGTTCTTC	CASSLIREGNEQFF	-	TRBV7-9	TRBJ2-1	-
TGTGCCAGCAGCCAAGAATGGCTAGTAGAGACCCAGTACTTC	CASSQEWLVETQYF	-	TRBV3-1	TRBJ2-5	many
TGTGCCAGCAGTGAGGGCAGGGGATACACTGAAGCTTTCTTT	CASSEGRGYTEAFF	-	TRBV2	TRBJ1-1	many
TGTGCCAGCAGCCCCACCGCCGATATGCACTTC	CASSPTADMHF	-	TRBV2	TRBJ2-7	many
TGTGCCAGCAGCCGAGCAGGGTCTGGAAACACCATATATTTT	CASSRAGSGNTIYF	-	TRBV13	TRBJ1-3	once
TGTGCCATCCCAAAGGACAGCGGAAACACCATATATTTT	CAIPKDSGNTIYF	-	TRBV2	TRBJ1-3	many
TGTGCCAGCAGTCCGAGACTAGCTTCGACCCCCGATACGCAGTATTTT	CASSPRLASTPDTQYF	TRBD2	TRBV27	TRBJ2-3	many
TGCGCCAGCAGCTCTCGGACAGGAGTCTCATCCTACAATGAGCAGTTCTTC	CASSSRTGVSSYNEQFF	TRBD1	TRBV5-1	TRBJ2-1	-
TGTGCCAGCAGCTTAAAAGGAGGCGGAGGGACTTACGAGCAGTACTTC	CASSLKGGGGTYEQYF	-	TRBV7-9	TRBJ2-7	many
TGTGCCAGCAGTTCGACTAGCGGGACAGAGACCCAGTACTTC	CASSSTSGTETQYF	TRBD2	TRBV6-5	TRBJ2-5	many
TGTGCCAGTAGTTTTTCGGACAGCCAGCCTAGCTACACCTTC	CASSFSDSQPSYTF	-	TRBV19	TRBJ1-2	few
TGTGCCACCAGCTTATACGGGGCACCCTACGAGCAGTACTTC	CATSLYGAPYEQYF	-	TRBV15	TRBJ2-7	few
TGCAGTGCTAGGGCAGCGAGAAATGAAAAACTGTTTTTT	CSARAARNEKLFF	-	TRBV20-1	TRBJ1-4	many
TGTGCCAGCAGCCAAGACAGGGAAGGGGCTGAAGCTTTCTTT	CASSQDREGAEAFF	-	TRBV3-1	TRBJ1-1	-
TGCAGCGTGTGGCGGGGGTCGGCTGAAGCTTTCTTT	CSVWRGSAEAFF	-	TRBV29-1	TRBJ1-1	many
TGTGCGACAGGGCGGGTGTACACAGATACGCAGTATTTT	CATGRVYTDTQYF	TRBD1	TRBV12-3/TRBV12-4	TRBJ2-3	once
TGTGCCAGCAGCCCAGGACAAGGGGCTTTCTTT	CASSPGQGAFF	-	TRBV11-1	TRBJ1-1	many
TGTGCCAGCTGTCCCGTCACGAAAAATGAGCAGTTCTTC	CASCPVTKNEQFF	-	TRBV6-2/TRBV6-3	TRBJ2-1	many
TGTGCCACCAGCAAAGCGGAAACCCCCTACGAGCAGTACTTC	CATSKAETPYEQYF	-	TRBV15	TRBJ2-7	many
TGTGCCAGGAGGACGCGGAGCCAGGCTGGGGCCAGGGTCCTGACTTTC	CARRTRSQAGARVLTF	-	TRBV27	TRBJ2-6	few
TGTGCCACCAGCAGTGGGAGAGATCAGCCCCAGCATTTT	CATSSGRDQPQHF	-	TRBV15	TRBJ1-5	many
TGTGCCTGGAGTGTAATCCTGTACACCGGGGAGCTGTTTTTT	CAWSVILYTGELFF	-	TRBV30	TRBJ2-2	few